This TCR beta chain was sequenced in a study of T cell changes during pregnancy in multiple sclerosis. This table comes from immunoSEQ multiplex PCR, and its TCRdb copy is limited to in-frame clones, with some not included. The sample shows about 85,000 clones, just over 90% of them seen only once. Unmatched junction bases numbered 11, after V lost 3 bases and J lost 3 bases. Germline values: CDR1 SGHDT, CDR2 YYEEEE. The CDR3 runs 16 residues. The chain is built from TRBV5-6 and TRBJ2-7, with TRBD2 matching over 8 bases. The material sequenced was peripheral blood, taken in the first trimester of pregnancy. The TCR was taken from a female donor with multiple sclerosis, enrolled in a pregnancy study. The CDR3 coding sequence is TGTGCCAGCAGCTCAAGGACTAGCCCCCGTTTCTACGAGCAGTACTTC. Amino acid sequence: CASSSRTSPRFYEQYF.